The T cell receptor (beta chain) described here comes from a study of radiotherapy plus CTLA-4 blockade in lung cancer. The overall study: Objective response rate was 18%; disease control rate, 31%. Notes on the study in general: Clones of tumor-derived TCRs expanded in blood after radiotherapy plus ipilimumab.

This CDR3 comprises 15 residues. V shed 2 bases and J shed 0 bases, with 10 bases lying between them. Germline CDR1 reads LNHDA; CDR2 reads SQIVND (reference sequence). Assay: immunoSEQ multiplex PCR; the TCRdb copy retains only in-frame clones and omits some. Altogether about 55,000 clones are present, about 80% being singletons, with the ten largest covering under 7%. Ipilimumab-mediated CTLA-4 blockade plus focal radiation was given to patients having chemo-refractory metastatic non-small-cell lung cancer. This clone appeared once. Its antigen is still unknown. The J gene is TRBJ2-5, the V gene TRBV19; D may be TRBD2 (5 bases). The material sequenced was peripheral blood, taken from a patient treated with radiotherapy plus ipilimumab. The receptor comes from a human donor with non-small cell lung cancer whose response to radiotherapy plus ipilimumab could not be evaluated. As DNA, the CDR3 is TGTGCCAGTAGTATACTTCCGGGATACCAAGAGACCCAGTACTTC. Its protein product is CASSILPGYQETQYF.